Listed here are 4 T cell receptor beta chains from one sample, sequenced in a study of blood T cell repertoires in COVID-19. Measured with immunoSEQ multiplex PCR; TCRdb has only the in-frame clones, and not every one. The repertoire includes a few hundred thousand clones, about 88% of them detected once, and under 1.3% sits in the top ten. Sequenced input: PBMCs or T cells enriched from blood (not recorded which). These receptors were collected from a woman in her 30s who had recovered from COVID-19.

The rearrangement links TRBV28 to TRBJ1-5; D unclear. Germline CDR1 is MDHEN and CDR2 is SYDVKM. The CDR3 has 13 residues. V shed 6 bases and J shed 5 bases, with 11 bases lying between them. DNA of the CDR3: TGTGCCAGCAGGGCCTATGGAGATCAGCCCCAGCATTTT. This sequence encodes CASRAYGDQPQHF.

This clone occurred a few times. The genes are TRBV5-5 and TRBJ2-7; no clear D. Trimming removed 1 base at V and 5 bases at J, with 7 bases between. The germline V gene encodes CDR1 SGHKS and CDR2 YYEKEE (reference sequence). The CDR3 runs 12 residues. The CDR3 protein is CASSLTYNEQYF. The CDR3 DNA sequence: TGTGCCAGCAGCTTGACCTATAACGAGCAGTACTTC.

The chain joins TRBV5-1 to TRBJ1-6, with TRBD1 matching 9 bases. The CDR3 covers 15 residues. Trimming removed 0 bases from V and 14 bases from J; junction bases left unmatched: 9. Germline-derived CDR1 and CDR2 are SGHRS and YFSETQ. DNA of the CDR3: TGCGCCAGCAGCTTGGTGGGAGGACAGGGGACCACCCTCCACTTT. Amino acids: CASSLVGGQGTTLHF.

The V gene is TRBV28, the J gene TRBJ1-5, with 7 bases that match TRBD1. The junction had 2 bases not matched to a gene; V was cut back by 5 bases and J by 4 bases. The CDR3 consists of 13 residues. Per the germline V gene, CDR1 is MDHEN and CDR2 is SYDVKM. As DNA, the CDR3 is TGTGCCAGCAGTACCAGGGGGAATCAGCCCCAGCATTTT. Translation: CASSTRGNQPQHF.